The rows below give T cell receptor beta chains drawn from one sample of a study of cytomegalovirus exposure and HLA in healthy donors. Sequencing used immunoSEQ multiplex PCR; TCRdb keeps in-frame clones, though not all of them. The sample records 130,000 to 150,000 clones, approximately 87% being singletons. Source material: PBMCs. The source is a man between 18 and 35 years old in good health and CMV-seronegative. Both conserved end residues are part of each CDR3. A D gene is named only where the DNA matches it firmly. The size field is filled for only some rows; it gives once, few, many or a size class.

D	J	V	size	DNA	CDR3
TRBD1	TRBJ1-2	TRBV10-3	NA	TGTGCCATCAGTGTGGACAGGGAAAACTATGGCTACACCTTC	CAISVDRENYGYTF
TRBD1	TRBJ2-7	TRBV5-4	few	TGTGCCAGCAGCTTGAGGGGGCCGAGCTCCTACGAGCAGTACTTC	CASSLRGPSSYEQYF
NA	TRBJ1-2	TRBV19	NA	TGTGCCAGTAAATCAGGCCAATACTTCTATGGCTACACCTTC	CASKSGQYFYGYTF
TRBD2	TRBJ2-1	TRBV18	NA	TGTGCCAGCTCCCAAAACCCCCAGCCGGGACTAGCGGGAGGAAGGATAAATAATGAGCAGTTCTTC	CASSQNPQPGLAGGRINNEQFF
NA	TRBJ2-3	TRBV11-2	once	TGTGCCAGCAGCTTCCGACTCCTTGATACGCAGTATTTT	CASSFRLLDTQYF
NA	TRBJ2-7	TRBV18	NA	TGTGCCAGCTCTCCAGGGGGGGCTCCCTCCTACGAGCAGTACTTC	CASSPGGAPSYEQYF
NA	TRBJ2-5	TRBV7-8	NA	TGTGCCAGCAGCTTGAGGGTCTTGAGGGAGACCCAGTACTTC	CASSLRVLRETQYF
TRBD1	TRBJ1-1	TRBV2	NA	TGTGCCAGCAGTGTTTTGACAGGGGCGAGTGGAAAAGCTTTCTTT	CASSVLTGASGKAFF
NA	TRBJ2-1	TRBV5-6	NA	TGTGCCAGCAGCTTGTACGGAGTCCCCTACAATGAGCAGTTCTTC	CASSLYGVPYNEQFF
NA	TRBJ2-7	TRBV19	NA	TGTGCCAGTAGTAGGTCGTGGGGGGCCTACGAGCAGTACTTC	CASSRSWGAYEQYF
TRBD1	TRBJ1-4	TRBV10-3	NA	TGTGCCATTGGGGGGGGACAGGCTTCCAATGAAAAACTGTTTTTT	CAIGGGQASNEKLFF
TRBD1	TRBJ1-2	TRBV5-8	NA	TGTGCCAGCAGTTCAACAGGGGCCGCGCCCCGTTTTTACTATGGCTACACCTTC	CASSSTGAAPRFYYGYTF
TRBD1	TRBJ1-5	TRBV18	NA	TGTGCCAGCTCACCCCGACAGGGGGATCAGCCCCAGCATTTT	CASSPRQGDQPQHF
NA	TRBJ2-1	TRBV27	NA	TGTGCCAGCAGTTTAAGGGGGTTGAATGAGCAGTTCTTC	CASSLRGLNEQFF